Listed below are T cell receptor beta chains from one sample, sequenced in a study of T cell repertoires in aging, cancer and after chemotherapy. From the multiplex PCR reads, TCRdb called clonotypes with MiXCR, one entry per CDR3 protein. The table includes approximately 2,300 distinct CDR3 sequences, under 30% detected once. The sequenced sample consisted of blood. The receptors were gathered from a human donor with a solid tumor. The CDR3 runs from the conserved cysteine through the conserved F or W. D genes are given only for firm matches. Clone size, where shown, is once, few, many, or a class for clones that have expanded.

D gene	V gene	clone size	J gene	CDR3 length	CDR3 DNA	CDR3 protein
-	TRBV7-9	few	TRBJ1-2	13	TGTGCCAGCAGCTTAACGGTTAACTATGGCTACACCTTC	CASSLTVNYGYTF
-	TRBV5-6	-	TRBJ1-5	15	TGTGCCAGCAGCTTTTGGGGACGTAGCAATCAGCCCCAGCATTTT	CASSFWGRSNQPQHF
TRBD2	TRBV6-1	few	TRBJ2-3	13	TGTGCCGCAACTAGCGGACGCACAGATACGCAGTATTTT	CAATSGRTDTQYF
-	TRBV7-9	few	TRBJ1-4	14	TGTGCCAGCAACGGACGGAACCGTGGTGAAAAACTGTTTTTT	CASNGRNRGEKLFF
-	TRBV19	-	TRBJ2-3	15	TGTGCCAGTAGTATGGGGGTGCCGGGCACAGATACGCAGTATTTT	CASSMGVPGTDTQYF
-	TRBV20-1	-	TRBJ1-2	13	TGCAGTGCTAGAGATGGGGGGAACTATGGCTACACCTTC	CSARDGGNYGYTF
-	TRBV5-4	-	TRBJ2-6	15	TGTGCCAGCAGCTTGGATATCTCGGGGGCCAACGTCCTGACTTTC	CASSLDISGANVLTF
TRBD2	TRBV10-1	-	TRBJ2-3	15	TGCGCCAGCAGTAGACTAGCGGGAATCACAGATACGCAGTATTTT	CASSRLAGITDTQYF
-	TRBV12-3/TRBV12-4	-	TRBJ2-7	16	TGTGCCAGCAGTTTCCGTGGGCGGGGAAGCTCCTACGAGCAGTACTTC	CASSFRGRGSSYEQYF
-	TRBV28	once	TRBJ1-5	15	TGTGCCAGCAGTTTATTCGGGGACTCGGATCAGCCCCAGCATTTT	CASSLFGDSDQPQHF
TRBD2	TRBV24-1	-	TRBJ2-3	17	TGTGCCACCAAAGGACCGGGACTAGCGGGCGTACCAGATACGCAGTATTTT	CATKGPGLAGVPDTQYF
-	TRBV6-5	-	TRBJ2-5	17	TGTGCCAGCCATCAAATGTATAGCAGGGGTGGGCAAGAGACCCAGTACTTC	CASHQMYSRGGQETQYF
TRBD1	TRBV18	-	TRBJ2-2	15	TGTGCCAGCTCCCCGGACAGGGGGACCACCGGGGAGCTGTTTTTT	CASSPDRGTTGELFF
TRBD2	TRBV7-4	-	TRBJ2-1	13	TGTGCCACTGGGACTAGCGGTTACAATGAGCAGTTCTTC	CATGTSGYNEQFF
-	TRBV20-1	medium-sized	TRBJ2-7	15	TGCAGTGCTGGAGGAGGATGGGGCCGCTCCTACGAGCAGTACTTC	CSAGGGWGRSYEQYF
-	TRBV7-9	few	TRBJ1-2	15	TGTGCCAGCAGCTTAGAGGCCCGGACAGACTATGGCTACACCTTC	CASSLEARTDYGYTF
TRBD2	TRBV5-6	few	TRBJ2-7	15	TGTGCCAGCAGCCCAACGGGACTAGTTTTTAAGGAGCAGTACTTC	CASSPTGLVFKEQYF
-	TRBV27	once	TRBJ2-2	14	TGTGCCAGCAGGATTCGGCCGAACACCGGGGAGCTGTTTTTT	CASRIRPNTGELFF
TRBD2	TRBV20-1	few	TRBJ2-7	19	TGCAGTGCTAGAGATGTCCGGACTAGCGGGAGTACTCCCCTCTACGAGCAGTACTTC	CSARDVRTSGSTPLYEQYF
TRBD2	TRBV13	-	TRBJ2-3	19	TGTGCCAGCAGCATAACCACCGGGACTAGCGGGAGGTTAGAGGATACGCAGTATTTT	CASSITTGTSGRLEDTQYF
TRBD1	TRBV6-1	-	TRBJ2-5	16	TGTGCCAGCAGTGAAGCCCCGGCAGGGGGCGCCGGGACCCAGTACTTC	CASSEAPAGGAGTQYF
TRBD1	TRBV10-3	-	TRBJ2-2	14	TGTGCCATCAGTACAGGGGGGACCACCGGGGAGCTGTTTTTT	CAISTGGTTGELFF
TRBD1	TRBV5-4	-	TRBJ1-1	15	TGTGCCAGCAGCGTTTTAGGGGGCTGGAACACTGAAGCTTTCTTT	CASSVLGGWNTEAFF
TRBD2	TRBV28	-	TRBJ2-7	13	TGTGCCAGCACGCTAGCGGGAGCCTACGAGCAGTACTTC	CASTLAGAYEQYF
-	TRBV10-3	medium-sized	TRBJ1-2	14	TGTGCCGTGGATGGGGGGGGCGCCAGGTATGGCTACACCTTC	CAVDGGGARYGYTF
-	TRBV14	few	TRBJ2-7	14	TGTGCCAGCAGCCAAGTTCAGGAGGGAGACGAGCAGTACTTC	CASSQVQEGDEQYF
TRBD1	TRBV5-1	-	TRBJ1-2	16	TGCGCCAGCAGAGACCTCACTTCTGGACAGGGTGCTGGCTACACCTTC	CASRDLTSGQGAGYTF
TRBD2	TRBV4-2	-	TRBJ2-7	15	TGTGCCAGCAGCCAAGCGCGGGAGGGTCCCTACGAGCAGTACTTC	CASSQAREGPYEQYF
TRBD2	TRBV12-3/TRBV12-4	-	TRBJ2-3	16	TGTGCCAGCAGGACCAGCGGGAGGGCCGGAGCAGATACGCAGTATTTT	CASRTSGRAGADTQYF
-	TRBV20-1	-	TRBJ1-2	11	TGCAGTGCTAGAGTACAGAGGAACTACACCTTC	CSARVQRNYTF
TRBD2	TRBV27	-	TRBJ2-5	17	TGTGCCAGCAGTTCGGGACTAGCGGTTTTTAGCCAAGAGACCCAGTACTTC	CASSSGLAVFSQETQYF
-	TRBV7-9	few	TRBJ1-1	17	TGTGCCAGCAGCTTAGTAGGGGAACAGGGCTTGGGGCCTGAAGCTTTCTTT	CASSLVGEQGLGPEAFF
TRBD1	TRBV28	-	TRBJ2-7	15	TGTGCCAGCAGTTTATCAGGGACAGGGACCTACGAGCAGTACTTC	CASSLSGTGTYEQYF